This T cell receptor beta chain was obtained from a study of control samples from healthy donors and cancer patients. The germline gives CDR1 WSHSY, CDR2 SAAADI. Trimming cost V 6 bases and J 3 bases, with 15 bases left between them. The CDR3 runs to 15 residues. The table came from immunoSEQ multiplex PCR; TCRdb's copy has only in-frame clones and leaves some out. The sample lists 150,000 to 200,000 clones; 85% to 95% were seen once. The V call is TRBV10-2, the J call TRBJ2-1, with D possibly matching TRBD1 (6 bases). The sequencing sample was made of blood. The clonotype comes from a woman aged 18-29 years in good health. CDR3 sequence: CASSLPGANYNEQFF. The DNA for the CDR3 is TGCGCCAGCAGCCTTCCAGGGGCTAACTACAATGAGCAGTTCTTC.